This T cell receptor (beta chain) originates from a study of CXCR3-negative and CXCR3-positive naive CD8 T cells. Findings of the study overall: CXCR3-expressing naive cells carried TRB CDR3s more hydrophobic than those of CXCR3-negative naive cells. Naive subsets did not differ in surface CD5, and TRB CDR3 properties served to infer TCR strength.

Cells classed as naive CD8+ T cells were CD45RO-CCR7+CD27+CD95-. The CDR3 has 12 amino acids. 5' RACE that incorporated UMI labels was used to prepare the TRB cDNA libraries. TCRdb re-called the 5' RACE reads and catalogs CDR3 proteins one per entry, DNA excluded. The specimen's table records 40,000 to 55,000 distinct CDR3 sequences. A remark on this clonotype: Its cognate antigen is unknown.

This receptor was identified in a human donor in good health. Some clones in this sample may be carry-over from other donors' samples. The sample comprised naive CXCR3- CD8+ T cells from blood. Subset in this sample: CD45RO-CCR7+CD27+CD95- naive CD8+ T cells lacking CXCR3 (TNR3-). The chain links TRBV12-3 or TRBV12-4 to TRBJ1-5; TCRdb outputs TRBD1, but without DNA this stays unchecked. The CDR3 spells CASSPVNQPQHF.